The 11 T cell receptor beta chains reported below all come from one sample, sequenced in a study of resident and recirculating memory T cells in vitiligo. Assay used: immunoSEQ multiplex PCR; TCRdb lists only in-frame clones, some missing. The sample lists 40,000 to 50,000 clones, around 90% occurring once. Sequencing used blood. Receptor source: a male donor with vitiligo.

CDR3 sequence: CASSLLAGPGDTQYF. The CDR3 region has the DNA TGTGCCAGCAGCTTGCTAGCGGGGCCGGGCGATACGCAGTATTTT. V gene TRBV5-6 combines with J gene TRBJ2-3; 9 bases map to TRBD2. J lost 6 bases, V lost 1 base, and 6 bases had no gene match. CDR3 length: 15 residues. The V gene's germline CDR1 is SGHDT and CDR2 YYEEEE.

This sequence joins TRBV7-2 and TRBJ1-2; tentatively, D is TRBD1 (5 bases). V dropped 5 bases and J dropped 5 bases, with 21 bases sitting between them. The CDR3 length is 16 residues. CDR1 is SGHTA, CDR2 FQGNSA, per germline. CDR3: CASSQGVQAQKYGYTF. CDR3 DNA: TGTGCCAGCAGCCAAGGGGTGCAGGCCCAAAAATATGGCTACACCTTC. Full variable domain (missing parts from reference TRBV7-2 and TRBJ1-2): GAGVSQSPSNKVTEKGKDVELRCDPISGHTALYWYRQSLGQGLEFLIYFQGNSAPDKSGLPSDRFSAERTGGSVSTLTIQRTQQEDSAVYLCASSQGVQAQKYGYTFGSGTRLTVV.

This clone was seen only a few times. V and J are TRBV6-5 and TRBJ1-1; D is unresolved. The CDR3 consists of 15 residues. The germline V gene encodes CDR1 MNHEY and CDR2 SVGAGI. Trimming cost V 4 bases and J 1 base, with 13 bases left between them. The DNA of the CDR3 is TGTGCCAGCAGTTGGGGAGTCGGAGGGAACACTGAAGCTTTCTTT. Its translation: CASSWGVGGNTEAFF.

This chain joins TRBV9 and TRBJ2-3; no firm D call. Germline loops: CDR1 SGDLS, CDR2 YYNGEE. With 0 bases removed from V and 0 bases from J, the gap between germline ends came to 5 bases. The length of the CDR3 is 14 residues. CDR3 sequence (DNA): TGTGCCAGCAGCGTAGGTAGTAGCACAGATACGCAGTATTTT. It specifies CASSVGSSTDTQYF.

The chain is built from TRBV5-1 and TRBJ2-3; possibly TRBD1 for D (5 bases). Between the trimmed V and J ends, which lost 4 bases and 0 bases, there was a span of 9 bases. Germline V gene sequence: CDR1 SGHRS, CDR2 YFSETQ. The CDR3 is 14 amino acids. CDR3 loop: CASSGAQSTDTQYF. CDR3 coding DNA: TGCGCCAGCAGCGGGGCTCAAAGCACAGATACGCAGTATTTT.

The rearrangement uses TRBV6-5 and TRBJ2-2; 12 bases match TRBD2. The CDR3 sequence is 15 residues long. The germline V gene has CDR1 MNHEY and CDR2 SVGAGI. V was pared by 4 bases and J by 5 bases, with 2 bases of the junction left unmatched. The CDR3 reads CASSSLAGGTGELFF. The DNA of the CDR3 is TGTGCCAGCAGTTCGCTAGCGGGGGGGACCGGGGAGCTGTTTTTT.

The rearrangement uses TRBV5-8 and TRBJ1-6; D is perhaps TRBD1 (6 bases). The germline V gene has CDR1 SGHTS and CDR2 YDEGEE. V lost 7 bases and J lost 8, with 16 bases in between. CDR3 length equals 14 residues. This CDR3 reads CASGFTGLDSPLHF. The CDR3 nucleotides are TGTGCCAGCGGGTTCACAGGGTTGGATTCACCCCTCCACTTT.

This chain links TRBV5-1 with TRBJ2-1, with 10 bases fitting TRBD2. CDR3 size: 15 residues. After removal of 2 bases from V and 9 bases from J, the junction contained 8 bases not matched to a gene. Per germline, CDR1 SGHRS and CDR2 YFSETQ. CDR3 nucleotides: TGCGCCAGCAGCTTCAGCGGGGGGGCTCTTGGTGAGCAGTTCTTC. It encodes CASSFSGGALGEQFF.

The genes are TRBV5-1 and TRBJ2-1, with a possible D match to TRBD2 (5 bases). V was clipped by 8 bases and J by 3 bases, with 24 bases between them. In germline, CDR1 is SGHRS, CDR2 YFSETQ. The CDR3 is 17 amino acids. The CDR3 is CASQPRVASDGYNEQFF. CDR3 bases: TGCGCCAGTCAACCGAGGGTCGCTTCGGATGGCTACAATGAGCAGTTCTTC.

Points on this clone: Other DNA sequences from this sample encode an identical CDR3 as well. This rearrangement joins TRBV7-9 to TRBJ2-5; 8 positions agree with TRBD1. The germline CDR1 and CDR2 sequences are SEHNR and FQNEAQ (reference sequence). The J segment lost 4 bases and the V segment lost 5 bases, leaving 3 bases of the junction unmatched. The CDR3 consists of 13 residues. CDR3 nucleotide sequence: TGTGCCAGCAGCCCCAGGGGGCCAGAGACCCAGTACTTC. Protein sequence: CASSPRGPETQYF. Supplemented by reference TRBV7-9 and TRBJ2-5, the full variable domain reads DTGVSQNPRHKITKRGQNVTFRCDPISEHNRLYWYRQTLGQGPEFLTYFQNEAQLEKSRLLSDRFSAERPKGSFSTLEIQRTEQGDSAMYLCASSPRGPETQYFGPGTRLLVL.

This chain joins TRBV9 and TRBJ2-2; 9 positions agree with TRBD2. The CDR3 contains 15 residues. Germline assignment: CDR1 SGDLS and CDR2 YYNGEE. Trimming cost V 0 bases and J 6 bases; bases outside gene matches: 3. The CDR3 spells CASSVAGGGAGELFF. The CDR3 DNA follows: TGTGCCAGCAGCGTAGCAGGCGGGGGGGCCGGGGAGCTGTTTTTT.